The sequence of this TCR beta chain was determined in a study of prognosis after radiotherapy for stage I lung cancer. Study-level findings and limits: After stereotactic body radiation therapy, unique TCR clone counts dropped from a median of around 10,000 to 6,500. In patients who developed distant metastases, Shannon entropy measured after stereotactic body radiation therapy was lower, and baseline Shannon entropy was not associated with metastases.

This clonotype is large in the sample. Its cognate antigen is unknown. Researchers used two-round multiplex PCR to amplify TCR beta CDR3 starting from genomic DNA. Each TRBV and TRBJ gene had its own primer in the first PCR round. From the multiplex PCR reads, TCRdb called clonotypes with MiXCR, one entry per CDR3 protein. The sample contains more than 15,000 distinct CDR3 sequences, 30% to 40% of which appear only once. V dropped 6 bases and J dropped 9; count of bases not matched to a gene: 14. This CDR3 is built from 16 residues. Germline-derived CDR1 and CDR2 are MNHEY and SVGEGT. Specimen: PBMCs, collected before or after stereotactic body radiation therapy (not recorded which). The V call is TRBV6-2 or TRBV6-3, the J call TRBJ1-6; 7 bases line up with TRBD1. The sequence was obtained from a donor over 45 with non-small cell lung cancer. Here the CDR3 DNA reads TGTGCCAGCAGCAAGACCACAGGGGCCCCTGGTTCACCCCTCCACTTT. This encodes CASSKTTGAPGSPLHF.